This T cell receptor (beta chain) was retrieved from a study of blood T cell repertoires in COVID-19. As for the study in general: Nucleic acid was either cDNA or gDNA, and it came from T cells, B-cell-depleted T cells, or PBMCs.

V lost 4 bases to trimming and J lost 6 bases, with 9 bases between them. The germline V gene has CDR1 SGHAT and CDR2 FQNNGV. The CDR3 length is 12 residues. Method: immunoSEQ multiplex PCR; TCRdb's copy keeps in-frame clones and lacks some. The data hold approximately 40,000 clones, with about 81% observed a single time. The sequencing input was peripheral blood. The rearrangement joins TRBV11-2 to TRBJ1-1, with D possibly matching TRBD1 (6 bases). The origin of this receptor is a human donor in a cohort sampled during active COVID-19. The CDR3 protein is CASSSRGPEAFF. The CDR3 region has the DNA TGTGCCAGCAGCTCCAGGGGTCCTGAAGCTTTCTTT.